This T cell receptor (beta chain) came from a study of shared clonotypes between healthy human individuals. CDR1 is SGHRS and CDR2 is YFSETQ in the germline V gene. Trimming stripped 0 bases from V and 5 bases from J, with 8 bases between. The CDR3 totals 14 residues. Data came from immunoSEQ multiplex PCR; TCRdb stores just in-frame clones and leaves some out. The sample records some 1.1 million clones, around three quarters being singletons. Sequencing was carried out using memory CD4+ T cells from PBMCs. The subset denotes: CD45RA-negative fraction. The V and J genes are TRBV5-1 and TRBJ2-2; D unresolved. The receptor was isolated from a man between 18 and 35 years old in good health. Some clones in this sample may be carry-over from other donors' samples. CDR3: CASSLDDLTGELFF. CDR3 DNA: TGCGCCAGCAGCTTGGACGACTTGACCGGGGAGCTGTTTTTT. The full variable domain, with the rest looked up from reference TRBV5-1 and TRBJ2-2, is KAGVTQTPRYLIKTRGQQVTLSCSPISGHRSVSWYQQTPGQGLQFLFEYFSETQRNKGNFPGRFSGRQFSNSRSEMNVSTLELGDSALYLCASSLDDLTGELFFGEGSRLTVL.